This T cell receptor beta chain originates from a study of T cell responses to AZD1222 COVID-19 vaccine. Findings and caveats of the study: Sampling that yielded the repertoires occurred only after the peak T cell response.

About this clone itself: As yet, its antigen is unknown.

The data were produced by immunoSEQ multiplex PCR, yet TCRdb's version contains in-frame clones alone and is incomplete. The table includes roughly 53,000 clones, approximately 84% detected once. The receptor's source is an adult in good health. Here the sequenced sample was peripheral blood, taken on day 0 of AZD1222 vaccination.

The CDR3 coding sequence is TGTGCCAGCTCACCTTCCCTAGGCCGCACTGAAGCTTTCTTT. Encoded protein: CASSPSLGRTEAFF. This chain connects TRBV18 to TRBJ1-1; D unclear. CDR1 is KGHSH and CDR2 is LQKENI in the germline V gene. The CDR3 extends over 14 amino acids. Trimming pared 3 bases from V and 4 bases from J, leaving 12 bases between.